Listed here are 9 T cell receptor beta chains from one sample, sequenced in a study of blood T cell repertoires in COVID-19. Profiling relied on immunoSEQ multiplex PCR, and the TCRdb table lists in-frame clones only, not all of them. The sample lists hundreds of thousands of clones; around 85% were seen once. Sequencing was done on a sample of PBMCs or T cells enriched from blood (not recorded which). Receptors originate from a woman aged 55-70 years who had recovered from COVID-19.

This clone was recorded a few times. This sequence joins TRBV7-8 and TRBJ2-2; 8 bases fit TRBD1. Per the germline V gene, CDR1 is SGHVS and CDR2 is FQNEAQ. This CDR3 region has 16 residues. V gave up 2 bases and J gave up 6 bases; unmatched junction bases: 8. CDR3 region: CASSLWAGGSAGELFF. CDR3 nucleotides: TGTGCCAGCAGCTTATGGGCAGGGGGCAGTGCCGGGGAGCTGTTTTTT.

Note on this clone: In the same sample, other DNA sequences code for this CDR3. The chain links TRBV20-1 to TRBJ1-2; 7 bases are shared with TRBD1. Per the germline V gene, CDR1 is DFQATT and CDR2 is SNEGSKA (reference sequence). V trimming: 5 bases; J trimming: 4 bases; junction bases outside the gene matches: 1. The CDR3 runs 11 residues. CDR3 coding DNA: TGCAGTGCTCGGGACAGCTATGGCTACACCTTC. Residues: CSARDSYGYTF.

The V call is TRBV11-3, the J call TRBJ2-7; 7 nucleotides line up with TRBD2. This CDR3 has 13 residues. Germline CDR1 is SGHNT and CDR2 is YENEEA. V dropped 5 bases and J dropped 6; count of bases not matched to a gene: 7. CDR3 sequence reads: CASSDTTSSEQYF. CDR3 coding DNA: TGTGCCAGCAGCGATACGACTAGCTCCGAGCAGTACTTC.

Of note for this clone: Other DNA sequences in this sample translate to the same CDR3. V gene TRBV7-8 combines with J gene TRBJ1-2; D gene uncertain. CDR1 and CDR2 from the germline V gene are SGHVS and FQNEAQ. V lost 1 base, J lost 2 bases, and 5 bases lay in between. The CDR3 spans 13 residues. The CDR3 region has the DNA TGTGCCAGCAGCTTAGGGGAGAACTATGGCTACACCTTC. Its protein is CASSLGENYGYTF.

J is TRBJ1-1 and V is TRBV25-1, with D perhaps matching TRBD1 (5 bases). CDR1 and CDR2 from the germline V gene are MGHDK and SYGVNS. V was trimmed by 7 bases and J by 3 bases, leaving 9 bases between them. CDR3 length equals 12 residues. CDR3 sequence (DNA): TGTGCCAGCAATGCAGGGTACACTGAAGCTTTCTTT. This codes for CASNAGYTEAFF.

This clone showed up just once. The J gene is TRBJ2-1, the V gene TRBV25-1; D is possibly TRBD2 (6 bases). Looked up from germline, CDR1 is MGHDK and CDR2 is SYGVNS. This CDR3 is built from 17 residues. Trimming removed 2 bases at V and 2 bases at J, with 16 bases between. CDR3 bases: TGTGCCAGCAGTGAAGGGCCAGGCCGGGGGACCTACAATGAGCAGTTCTTC. It codes for CASSEGPGRGTYNEQFF. The whole variable domain, filled in from reference TRBV25-1 and TRBJ2-1, reads EADIYQTPRYLVIGTGKKITLECSQTMGHDKMYWYQQDPGMELHLIHYSYGVNSTEKGDLSSESTVSRIRTEHFPLTLESARPSHTSQYLCASSEGPGRGTYNEQFFGPGTRLTVL.

This chain connects TRBV24-1 to TRBJ2-2; no clear D. The CDR3 has 14 amino acids. The germline V gene encodes CDR1 KGHDR and CDR2 SFDVKD. V was shortened by 7 bases and J by 0 bases, with 8 bases between the two germline ends. Here the CDR3 DNA reads TGTGCCACCAGGCGCAACGCGAACACCGGGGAGCTGTTTTTT. Its translation is CATRRNANTGELFF.

CDR3 loop: CASSSQTGEETQYF. CDR3 bases: TGTGCCAGCAGCTCTCAAACGGGGGAAGAGACCCAGTACTTC. J is TRBJ2-5 and V is TRBV7-2, with D possibly being TRBD2 (6 bases). The germline CDR1 and CDR2 sequences are SGHTA and FQGNSA. Trimming shortened V by 4 bases and J by 3 bases, and 12 bases separated the two germline ends. The CDR3 contains 14 residues.

The J gene is TRBJ2-4, the V gene TRBV6-5; 11 nucleotides match TRBD1. The CDR3 sequence is 14 residues long. V was clipped by 3 bases and J by 9 bases; unmatched bases: 4. Germline CDR1 and CDR2: MNHEY and SVGAGI. The CDR3 DNA sequence: TGTGCCAGCAGTTATCAGGGACAGGGGGGCATTCAGTACTTC. Protein sequence: CASSYQGQGGIQYF.